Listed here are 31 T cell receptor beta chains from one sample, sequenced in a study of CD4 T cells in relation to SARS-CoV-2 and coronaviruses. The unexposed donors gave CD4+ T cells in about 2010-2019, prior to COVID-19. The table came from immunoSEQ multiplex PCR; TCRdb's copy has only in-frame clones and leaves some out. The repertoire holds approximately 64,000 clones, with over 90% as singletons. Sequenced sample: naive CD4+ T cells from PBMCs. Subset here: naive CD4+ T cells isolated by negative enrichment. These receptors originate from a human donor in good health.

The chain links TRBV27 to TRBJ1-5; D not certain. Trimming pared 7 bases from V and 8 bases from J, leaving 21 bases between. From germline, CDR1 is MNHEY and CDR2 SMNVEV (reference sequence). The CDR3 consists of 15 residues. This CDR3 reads CASTEDPTTGEPQHF. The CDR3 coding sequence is TGTGCCAGCACCGAGGACCCGACTACCGGGGAGCCCCAGCATTTT.

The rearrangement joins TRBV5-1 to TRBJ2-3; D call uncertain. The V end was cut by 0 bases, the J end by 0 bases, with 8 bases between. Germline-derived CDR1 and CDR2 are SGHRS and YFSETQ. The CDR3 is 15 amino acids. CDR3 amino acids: CASSLVGYSTDTQYF. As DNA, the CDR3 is TGCGCCAGCAGCTTGGTCGGGTATAGCACAGATACGCAGTATTTT.

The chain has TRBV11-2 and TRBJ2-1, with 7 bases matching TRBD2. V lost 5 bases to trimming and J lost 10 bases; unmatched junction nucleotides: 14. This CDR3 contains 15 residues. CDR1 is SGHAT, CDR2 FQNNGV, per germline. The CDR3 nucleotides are TGTGCCAGCAGCAACCTGGCTAGCGGCCAGAGGGAGCAGTTCTTC. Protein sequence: CASSNLASGQREQFF.

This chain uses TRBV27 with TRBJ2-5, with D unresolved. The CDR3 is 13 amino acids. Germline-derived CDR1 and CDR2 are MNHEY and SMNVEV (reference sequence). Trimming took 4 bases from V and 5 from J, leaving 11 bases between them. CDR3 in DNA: TGTGCCAGCAGTTCCGCTGTCAGGGAGACCCAGTACTTC. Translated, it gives CASSSAVRETQYF.

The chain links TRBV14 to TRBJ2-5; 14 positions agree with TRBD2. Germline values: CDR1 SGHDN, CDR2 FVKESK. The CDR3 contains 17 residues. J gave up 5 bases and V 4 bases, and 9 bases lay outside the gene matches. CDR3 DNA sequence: TGTGCCAGCAGCCCTTCGACTAGCGGGAGGGCCGGGGAGACCCAGTACTTC. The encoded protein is CASSPSTSGRAGETQYF.

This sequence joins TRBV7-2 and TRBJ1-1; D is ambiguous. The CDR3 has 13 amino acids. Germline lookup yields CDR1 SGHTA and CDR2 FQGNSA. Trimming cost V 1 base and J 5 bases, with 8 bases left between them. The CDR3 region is CASSLEAGTEAFF. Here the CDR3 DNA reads TGTGCCAGCAGCTTAGAGGCCGGAACTGAAGCTTTCTTT.

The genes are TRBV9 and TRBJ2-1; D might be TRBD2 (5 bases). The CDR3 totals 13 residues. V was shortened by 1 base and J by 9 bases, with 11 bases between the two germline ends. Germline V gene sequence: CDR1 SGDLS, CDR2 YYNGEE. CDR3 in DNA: TGTGCCAGCAGCGTAATCCCCGGAGGTGAGCAGTTCTTC. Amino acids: CASSVIPGGEQFF.

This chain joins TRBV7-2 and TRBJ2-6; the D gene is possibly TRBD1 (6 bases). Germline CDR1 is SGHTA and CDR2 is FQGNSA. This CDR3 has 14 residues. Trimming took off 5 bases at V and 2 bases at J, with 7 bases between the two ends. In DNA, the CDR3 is TGTGCCAGCAGCCGGACAGCTGGGGCCAACGTCCTGACTTTC. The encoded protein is CASSRTAGANVLTF.

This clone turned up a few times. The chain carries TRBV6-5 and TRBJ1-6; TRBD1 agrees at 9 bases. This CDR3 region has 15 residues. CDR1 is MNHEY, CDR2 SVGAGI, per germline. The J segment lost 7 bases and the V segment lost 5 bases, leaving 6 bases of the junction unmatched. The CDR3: CASSRQGGSNSPLHF. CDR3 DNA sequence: TGTGCCAGCAGTCGACAGGGGGGCTCGAATTCACCCCTCCACTTT.

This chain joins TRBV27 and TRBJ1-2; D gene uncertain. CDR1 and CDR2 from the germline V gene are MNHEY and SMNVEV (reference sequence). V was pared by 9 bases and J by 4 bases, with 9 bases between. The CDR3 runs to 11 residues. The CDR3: CASGVAYGYTF. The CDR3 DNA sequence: TGTGCCAGTGGGGTGGCCTATGGCTACACCTTC.

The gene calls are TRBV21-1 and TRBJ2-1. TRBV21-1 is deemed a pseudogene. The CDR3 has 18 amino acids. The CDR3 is CASSFREAGRLGGSEQFF. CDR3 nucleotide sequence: TGTGCCAGCAGCTTCCGAGAGGCGGGACGCCTAGGGGGGAGTGAGCAGTTCTTC.

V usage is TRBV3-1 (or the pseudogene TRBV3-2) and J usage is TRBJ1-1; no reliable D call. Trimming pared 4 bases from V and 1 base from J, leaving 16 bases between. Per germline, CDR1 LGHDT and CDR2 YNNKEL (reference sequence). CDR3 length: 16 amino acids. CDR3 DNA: TGTGCCAGCAGCCCGGACGGCAGCCGAAAGAACACTGAAGCTTTCTTT. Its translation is CASSPDGSRKNTEAFF.

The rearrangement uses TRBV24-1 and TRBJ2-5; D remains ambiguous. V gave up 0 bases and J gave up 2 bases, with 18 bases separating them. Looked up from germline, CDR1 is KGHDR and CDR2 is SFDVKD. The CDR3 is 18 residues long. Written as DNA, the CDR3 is TGTGCCACCAGTGATTTGAGCGTACGCGGCGAGACACAAGAGACCCAGTACTTC. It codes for CATSDLSVRGETQETQYF.

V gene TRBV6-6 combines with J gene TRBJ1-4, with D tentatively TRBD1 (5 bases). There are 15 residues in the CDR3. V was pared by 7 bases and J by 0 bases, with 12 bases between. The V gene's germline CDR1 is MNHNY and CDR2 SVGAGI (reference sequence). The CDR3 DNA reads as TGTGCCAGCAAGCCGGGGGGAACAACTAATGAAAAACTGTTTTTT. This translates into CASKPGGTTNEKLFF.

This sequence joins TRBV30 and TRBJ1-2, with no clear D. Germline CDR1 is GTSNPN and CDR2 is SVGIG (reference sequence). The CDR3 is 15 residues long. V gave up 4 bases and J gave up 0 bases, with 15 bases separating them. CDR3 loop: CAWNLGVDANYGYTF. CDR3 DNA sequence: TGTGCCTGGAACCTCGGGGTGGACGCTAACTATGGCTACACCTTC. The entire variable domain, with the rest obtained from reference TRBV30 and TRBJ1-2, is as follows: SQTIHQWPATLVQPVGSPLSLECTVEGTSNPNLYWYRQAAGRGLQLLFYSVGIGQISSEVPQNLSASRPQDRQFILSSKKLLLSDSGFYLCAWNLGVDANYGYTFGSGTRLTVV.

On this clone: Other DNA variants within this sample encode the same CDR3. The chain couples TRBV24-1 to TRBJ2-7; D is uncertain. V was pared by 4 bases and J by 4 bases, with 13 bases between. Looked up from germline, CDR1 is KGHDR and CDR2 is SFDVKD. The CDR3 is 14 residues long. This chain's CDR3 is CATSDPGRSYEQYF. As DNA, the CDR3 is TGTGCCACCAGTGACCCTGGACGGAGTTACGAGCAGTACTTC.

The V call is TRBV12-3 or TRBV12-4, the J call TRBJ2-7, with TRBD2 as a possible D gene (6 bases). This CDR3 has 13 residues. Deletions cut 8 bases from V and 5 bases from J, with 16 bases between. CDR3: CASWGVGLHEQYF. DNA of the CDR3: TGTGCCAGCTGGGGGGTCGGGCTCCACGAGCAGTACTTC.

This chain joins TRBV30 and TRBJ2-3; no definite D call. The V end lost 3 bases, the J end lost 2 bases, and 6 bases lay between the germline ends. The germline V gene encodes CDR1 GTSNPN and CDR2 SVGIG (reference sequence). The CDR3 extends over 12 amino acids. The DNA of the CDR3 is TGTGCCTGGAGCGCCTACACAGATACGCAGTATTTT. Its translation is CAWSAYTDTQYF.

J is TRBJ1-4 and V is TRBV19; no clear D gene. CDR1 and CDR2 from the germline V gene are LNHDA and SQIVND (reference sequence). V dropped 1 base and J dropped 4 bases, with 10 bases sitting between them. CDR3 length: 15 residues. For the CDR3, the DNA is TGTGCCAGTAGTATAGGGGCGCGGATTAATGAAAAACTGTTTTTT. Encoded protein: CASSIGARINEKLFF.

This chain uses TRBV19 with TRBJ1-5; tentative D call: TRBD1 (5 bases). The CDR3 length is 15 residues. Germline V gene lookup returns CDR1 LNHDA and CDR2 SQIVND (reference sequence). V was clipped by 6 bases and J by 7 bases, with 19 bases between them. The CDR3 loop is CASRNQDRAGQPQHF. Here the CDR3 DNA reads TGTGCCAGTAGAAACCAGGACCGGGCAGGGCAGCCCCAGCATTTT.

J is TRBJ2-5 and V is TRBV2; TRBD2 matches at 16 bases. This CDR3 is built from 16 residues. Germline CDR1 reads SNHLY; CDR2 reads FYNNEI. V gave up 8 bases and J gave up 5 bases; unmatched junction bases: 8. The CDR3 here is CASSTGLAGGRETQYF. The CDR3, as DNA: TGTGCCAGCTCGACGGGACTAGCGGGAGGGAGGGAGACCCAGTACTTC.

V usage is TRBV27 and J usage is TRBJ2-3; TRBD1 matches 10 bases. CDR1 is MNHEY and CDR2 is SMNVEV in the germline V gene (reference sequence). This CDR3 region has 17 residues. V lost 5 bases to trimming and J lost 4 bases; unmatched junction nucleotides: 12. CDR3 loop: CASSPGQGFSGADTQYF. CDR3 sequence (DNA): TGTGCCAGCAGTCCGGGACAGGGGTTTTCCGGGGCAGATACGCAGTATTTT.

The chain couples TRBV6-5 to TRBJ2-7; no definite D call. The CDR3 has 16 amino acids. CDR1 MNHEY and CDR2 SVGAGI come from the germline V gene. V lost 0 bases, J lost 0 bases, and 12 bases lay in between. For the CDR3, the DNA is TGTGCCAGCAGTTACTCCTCGCAGGCAAACTCCTACGAGCAGTACTTC. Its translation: CASSYSSQANSYEQYF.

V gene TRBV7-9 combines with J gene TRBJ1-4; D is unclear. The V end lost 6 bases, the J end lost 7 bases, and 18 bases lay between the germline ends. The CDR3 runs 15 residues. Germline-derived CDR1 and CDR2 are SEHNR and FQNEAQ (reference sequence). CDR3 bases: TGTGCCAGCAGGGGTGGTACTGTTTTGTTTGAAAAACTGTTTTTT. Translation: CASRGGTVLFEKLFF.

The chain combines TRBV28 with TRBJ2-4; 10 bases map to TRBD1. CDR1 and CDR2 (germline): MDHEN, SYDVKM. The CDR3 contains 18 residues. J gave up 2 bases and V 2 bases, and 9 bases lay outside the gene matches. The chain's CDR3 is CASSLLTTGGVSKNIQYF. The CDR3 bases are TGTGCCAGCAGTTTACTTACGACAGGGGGCGTTTCCAAAAACATTCAGTACTTC.

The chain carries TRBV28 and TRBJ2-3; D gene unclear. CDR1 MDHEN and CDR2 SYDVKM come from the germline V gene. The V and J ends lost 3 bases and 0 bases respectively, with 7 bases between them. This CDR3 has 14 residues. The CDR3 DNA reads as TGTGCCAGCAGTTTCTCCCCTAGCACAGATACGCAGTATTTT. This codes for CASSFSPSTDTQYF.

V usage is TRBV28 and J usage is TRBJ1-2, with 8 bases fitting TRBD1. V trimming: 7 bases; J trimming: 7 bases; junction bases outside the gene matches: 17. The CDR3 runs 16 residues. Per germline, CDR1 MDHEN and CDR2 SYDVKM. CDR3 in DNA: TGTGCCAGCACGAATCCCCCGTTGGACAGGGAACGTGGCTACACCTTC. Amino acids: CASTNPPLDRERGYTF.

DNA for the CDR3: TGTGCCAGCAGCTTAGGGGGATATGAGCAGTTCTTC. Translating gives CASSLGGYEQFF. The rearrangement uses TRBV7-6 and TRBJ2-1; D uncertain. The V end lost 1 base, the J end lost 8 bases, and 6 bases lay between the germline ends. CDR1 is SGHVS and CDR2 is FNYEAQ in the germline V gene. The CDR3 sequence is 12 residues long.

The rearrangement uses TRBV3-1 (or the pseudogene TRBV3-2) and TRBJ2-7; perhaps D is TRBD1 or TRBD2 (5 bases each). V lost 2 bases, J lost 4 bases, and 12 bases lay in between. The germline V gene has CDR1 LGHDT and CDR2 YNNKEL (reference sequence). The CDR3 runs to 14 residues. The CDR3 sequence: CASSQRGALYEQYF. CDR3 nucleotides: TGTGCCAGCAGCCAAAGAGGGGCTCTTTACGAGCAGTACTTC.

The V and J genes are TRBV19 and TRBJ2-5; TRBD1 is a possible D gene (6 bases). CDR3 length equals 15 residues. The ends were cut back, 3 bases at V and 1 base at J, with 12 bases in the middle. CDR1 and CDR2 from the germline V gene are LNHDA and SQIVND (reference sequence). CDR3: CASSIPARGQETQYF. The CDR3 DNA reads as TGTGCCAGTAGTATCCCGGCCAGGGGCCAAGAGACCCAGTACTTC.

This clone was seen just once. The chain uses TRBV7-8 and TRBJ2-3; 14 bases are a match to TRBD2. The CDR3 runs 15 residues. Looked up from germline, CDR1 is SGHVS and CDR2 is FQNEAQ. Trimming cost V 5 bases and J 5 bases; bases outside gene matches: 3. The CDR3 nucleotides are TGTGCCAGCAGCATGGGACTAGCGGGAGTAGATACGCAGTATTTT. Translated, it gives CASSMGLAGVDTQYF.